These 10 T cell receptor beta chains were all obtained from the same sample, sequenced in a study of blood T cells in healthy people across ages. PCR was performed a second time for about 6 to 12 cycles using a sample-barcoded 5' primer and a J-beta primer mix. TCRdb analysed the 5' RACE reads with MiXCR anew, one entry per CDR3 protein. Altogether about 690,000 distinct CDR3 sequences are present, over 40% being singletons, with the ten largest covering 25% to 35%. The sequenced sample consisted of blood. These receptor sequences come from an older man in good health.

This clonotype was seen repeatedly, ten times or more. V gene TRBV5-1 combines with J gene TRBJ2-3, with unresolved D. CDR1 is SGHRS and CDR2 is YFSETQ in the germline V gene. V was cut by 2 bases and J by 5 bases, with 6 bases left in between. This CDR3 is 12 amino acids long. CDR3 nucleotides: TGCGCCAGCAGCTTTTTTGGAGATACGCAGTATTTT. Translating it yields CASSFFGDTQYF.

The chain combines TRBV7-2 with TRBJ2-3; 8 nucleotides match TRBD1. Trimming removed 5 bases from V and 5 bases from J; junction bases left unmatched: 6. The germline CDR1 and CDR2 sequences are SGHTA and FQGNSA. This CDR3 is built from 14 residues. The CDR3 DNA is TGTGCCAGCAGCCTCAGGGGGCTGGGAGATACGCAGTATTTT. As protein: CASSLRGLGDTQYF.

This clonotype was recorded at least ten times. The rearrangement links TRBV20-1 to TRBJ2-5; D is ambiguous. Germline V gives CDR1 DFQATT, CDR2 SNEGSKA (reference sequence). The CDR3 is 13 residues long. Trimming cost V 0 bases and J 5 bases, with 10 bases left between them. CDR3 DNA: TGCAGTGCTAGAGATCCCGTGCGGGAGACCCAGTACTTC. Translating it yields CSARDPVRETQYF.

V and J are TRBV27 and TRBJ2-5; TRBD1 might be the D (6 bases). The end of the DNA fits TRBJ2-7 better, so the J call may be wrong. Germline V gene sequence: CDR1 MNHEY, CDR2 SMNVEV (reference sequence). CDR3 length: 16 residues. In DNA form, the CDR3 reads TGTGCCAGCAGTCCTAACCCGGCAGGGGCTCAGTGCGAGCAGTACTTC. Residues: CASSPNPAGAQCEQYF.

The CDR3, as DNA: TGCGCCAGCAGCCAAGGTAGCGGGGGGGTTGCAGATACGCAGTATTTT. It encodes CASSQGSGGVADTQYF. V and J are TRBV4-1 and TRBJ2-3; TRBD2 matches 11 bases. Germline V lookup: CDR1 MGHRA, CDR2 YSYEKL. Germline trimming cut 1 base from V and 4 bases from J; bases unmatched to any gene: 4. The length of the CDR3 is 16 residues.

This clonotype has just a few counts. The genes are TRBV12-3 or TRBV12-4 and TRBJ2-5, with 13 bases fitting TRBD2. Trimming at V came to 3 bases and at J to 11 bases, leaving 9 bases not matched to a gene. This CDR3 has 15 amino acids. This chain's CDR3 is CASSLGLAGSNEQYF. CDR3 in DNA: TGTGCCAGCAGTTTGGGACTAGCGGGGTCGAATGAGCAGTACTTC.

This chain connects TRBV9 to TRBJ2-4; 8 positions match TRBD1. Unmatched junction bases numbered 24, after V lost 2 bases and J lost 2 bases. The CDR3 sequence is 22 residues long. Germline V gene sequence: CDR1 SGDLS, CDR2 YYNGEE. The CDR3 reads CASSVGGQEDFIGGTSKNIQYF. The CDR3 DNA reads TGTGCCAGCAGCGTTGGGGGACAGGAGGACTTTATTGGGGGCACGTCCAAAAACATTCAGTACTTC.

J is TRBJ1-6 and V is TRBV9; no reliable D call. The CDR3 has 13 residues. The germline V gene encodes CDR1 SGDLS and CDR2 YYNGEE. The V end was cut by 2 bases, the J end by 9 bases, with 9 bases between. The CDR3 is CASSVLDLSPLHF. The CDR3 DNA reads as TGTGCCAGCAGCGTGTTAGACCTTTCACCCCTCCACTTT.

The genes are TRBV20-1 and TRBJ2-1, with 11 nucleotides matching TRBD2. The junction had 5 bases not matched to a gene; V was cut back by 7 bases and J by 9 bases. This CDR3 contains 12 residues. The germline gives CDR1 DFQATT, CDR2 SNEGSKA (reference sequence). The CDR3: CSGVAGGGEQFF. CDR3 nucleotide sequence: TGCAGTGGGGTAGCGGGGGGGGGTGAGCAGTTCTTC.

Comments on this clonotype: Relative to the germline gene, one junction end is altered; a read error may explain this. In nucleotides, the CDR3 is TGTGCCAACAGCTTGCAGGGGGGTTCGGTCTATGGCTACACCTTC. Protein sequence: CANSLQGGSVYGYTF. V gene TRBV5-6 combines with J gene TRBJ1-2; the match to TRBD1 covers 7 bases. Germline loops: CDR1 SGHDT, CDR2 YYEEEE. The CDR3 length is 15 residues.